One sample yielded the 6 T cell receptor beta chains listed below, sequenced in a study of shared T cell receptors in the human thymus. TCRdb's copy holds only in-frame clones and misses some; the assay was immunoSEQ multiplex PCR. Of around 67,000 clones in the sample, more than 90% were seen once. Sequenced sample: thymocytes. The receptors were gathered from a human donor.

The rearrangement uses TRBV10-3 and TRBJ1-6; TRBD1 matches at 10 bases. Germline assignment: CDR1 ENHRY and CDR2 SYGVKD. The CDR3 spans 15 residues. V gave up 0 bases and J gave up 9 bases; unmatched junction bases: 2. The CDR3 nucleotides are TGTGCCATCAGTGAGTCAAGGACAGGGGGTTCACCCCTCCACTTT. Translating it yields CAISESRTGGSPLHF.

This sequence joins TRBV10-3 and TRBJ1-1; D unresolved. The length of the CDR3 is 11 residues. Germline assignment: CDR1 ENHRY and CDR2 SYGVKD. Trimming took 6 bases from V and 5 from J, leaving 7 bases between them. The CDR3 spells CAIRTGTEAFF. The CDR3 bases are TGTGCCATCAGGACCGGGACTGAAGCTTTCTTT.

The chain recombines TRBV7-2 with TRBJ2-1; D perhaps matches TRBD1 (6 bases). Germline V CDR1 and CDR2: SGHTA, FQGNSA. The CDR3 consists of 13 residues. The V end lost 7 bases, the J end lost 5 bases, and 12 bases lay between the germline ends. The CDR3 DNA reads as TGTGCCAGCACCTTGGACAGTCACAATGAGCAGTTCTTC. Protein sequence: CASTLDSHNEQFF.

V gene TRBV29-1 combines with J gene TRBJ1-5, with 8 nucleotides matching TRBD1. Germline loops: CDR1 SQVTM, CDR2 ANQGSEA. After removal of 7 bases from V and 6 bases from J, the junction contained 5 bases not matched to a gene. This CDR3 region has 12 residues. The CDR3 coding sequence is TGCAGCGCTGGACAGGGTAGTCAGCCCCAGCATTTT. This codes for CSAGQGSQPQHF.

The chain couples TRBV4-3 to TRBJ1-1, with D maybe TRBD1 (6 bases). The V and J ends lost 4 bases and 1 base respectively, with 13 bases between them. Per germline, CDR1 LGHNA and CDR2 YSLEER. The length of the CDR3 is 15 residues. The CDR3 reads CASSLQRQENTEAFF. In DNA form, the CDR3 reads TGCGCCAGCAGCCTACAACGACAGGAGAACACTGAAGCTTTCTTT.

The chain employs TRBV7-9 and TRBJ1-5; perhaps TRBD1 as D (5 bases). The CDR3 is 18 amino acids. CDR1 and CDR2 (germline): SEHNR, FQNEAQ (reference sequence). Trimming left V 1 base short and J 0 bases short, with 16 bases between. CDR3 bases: TGTGCCAGCAGCTTAGAAGGGCAGATGGGGGATAGCAATCAGCCCCAGCATTTT. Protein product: CASSLEGQMGDSNQPQHF. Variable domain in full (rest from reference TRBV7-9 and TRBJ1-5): DTGVSQNPRHKITKRGQNVTFRCDPISEHNRLYWYRQTLGQGPEFLTYFQNEAQLEKSRLLSDRFSAERPKGSFSTLEIQRTEQGDSAMYLCASSLEGQMGDSNQPQHFGDGTRLSIL.